Listed below are T cell receptor beta chains from one sample, sequenced in a study of T cells after somatic rescue of genetic block. Repertoires were generated with immunoSEQ multiplex PCR, while TCRdb's copy carries only in-frame clones and drops some. Among approximately 110,000 clones, under 95% were seen once, and the ten largest hold 1.4%. Specimen: peripheral blood mononuclear cells (PBMCs). The source is a woman aged 18-29 years. CDR3s include the opening cysteine and the closing phenylalanine or tryptophan. A D gene is named only where the DNA matches it firmly. Clone size is given for some rows only: seen once, a few or many times, or a class if the clone is expanded.

CDR3 protein: CASSPPGTQYF
CDR3 DNA: TGTGCCAGCAGCCCCCCAGGAACCCAGTACTTC
J gene: TRBJ2-5
V gene: TRBV7-6
CDR3 length: 11
D gene: NA
clone size: NA

CDR3 protein: CASSIVGQGASGYTF
CDR3 DNA: TGTGCCAGTAGTATAGTAGGCCAGGGGGCCAGTGGCTACACCTTC
J gene: TRBJ1-2
V gene: TRBV19
CDR3 length: 15
D gene: TRBD1
clone size: NA

CDR3 protein: CASSSPRENTEAFF
CDR3 DNA: TGTGCCAGCAGTTCCCCACGGGAGAACACTGAAGCTTTCTTT
J gene: TRBJ1-1
V gene: TRBV6-5
CDR3 length: 14
D gene: NA
clone size: NA

CDR3 protein: CASSLGTGGFYEQYF
CDR3 DNA: TGCGCCAGCAGCCTAGGGACAGGGGGCTTCTACGAGCAGTACTTC
J gene: TRBJ2-7
V gene: TRBV5-1
CDR3 length: 15
D gene: TRBD1
clone size: NA

CDR3 protein: CASSAGLAVETQYF
CDR3 DNA: TGTGCCAGCAGCGCGGGACTAGCGGTAGAGACCCAGTACTTC
J gene: TRBJ2-5
V gene: TRBV9
CDR3 length: 14
D gene: TRBD2
clone size: NA

CDR3 protein: CASSIQGLVDTEKLFF
CDR3 DNA: TGTGCCAGCAGCATACAGGGGCTGGTTGATACTGAAAAACTGTTTTTT
J gene: TRBJ1-4
V gene: TRBV2
CDR3 length: 16
D gene: TRBD1
clone size: NA

CDR3 protein: CAIRAQMNTEAFF
CDR3 DNA: TGTGCCATCAGGGCACAGATGAACACTGAAGCTTTCTTT
J gene: TRBJ1-1
V gene: TRBV10-3
CDR3 length: 13
D gene: NA
clone size: NA

CDR3 protein: CASSQEARGTGNEQFF
CDR3 DNA: TGTGCCAGCAGCCAAGAGGCTAGGGGGACGGGGAATGAGCAGTTCTTC
J gene: TRBJ2-1
V gene: TRBV4-2
CDR3 length: 16
D gene: NA
clone size: NA

CDR3 protein: CASSSTGGSFKNIQYF
CDR3 DNA: TGTGCCAGCAGTTCTACAGGGGGAAGCTTCAAAAACATTCAGTACTTC
J gene: TRBJ2-4
V gene: TRBV7-8
CDR3 length: 16
D gene: TRBD1
clone size: NA

CDR3 protein: CASSQDRPGVSTF
CDR3 DNA: TGCGCCAGCAGCCAAGATCGGCCGGGGGTAAGCACCTTC
J gene: TRBJ1-2
V gene: TRBV4-1
CDR3 length: 13
D gene: NA
clone size: NA

CDR3 protein: CASREEANVLTF
CDR3 DNA: TGTGCCAGCAGGGAAGAAGCCAACGTCCTGACTTTC
J gene: TRBJ2-6
V gene: TRBV28
CDR3 length: 12
D gene: NA
clone size: NA

CDR3 protein: CASSLAGGSGDTQYF
CDR3 DNA: TGTGCCAGCAGCTTAGCGGGGGGGTCCGGTGATACGCAGTATTTT
J gene: TRBJ2-3
V gene: TRBV5-4
CDR3 length: 15
D gene: TRBD2
clone size: NA

CDR3 protein: CASSQGPSGAQETQYF
CDR3 DNA: TGCGCCAGCAGCCAGGGGCCCAGCGGGGCCCAAGAGACCCAGTACTTC
J gene: TRBJ2-5
V gene: TRBV5-1
CDR3 length: 16
D gene: NA
clone size: NA

CDR3 protein: CASTGTRQYF
CDR3 DNA: TGTGCCAGCACTGGGACTCGACAGTATTTT
J gene: TRBJ2-3
V gene: TRBV7-3
CDR3 length: 10
D gene: NA
clone size: NA

CDR3 protein: CASSRRGLNTEAFF
CDR3 DNA: TGTGCCAGCAGCCGTAGGGGACTGAACACTGAAGCTTTCTTT
J gene: TRBJ1-1
V gene: TRBV5-8
CDR3 length: 14
D gene: NA
clone size: NA

CDR3 protein: CASSGLAGGPADTQYF
CDR3 DNA: TGTGCCAGCAGCGGATTAGCGGGGGGGCCGGCAGATACGCAGTATTTT
J gene: TRBJ2-3
V gene: TRBV5-5
CDR3 length: 16
D gene: TRBD2
clone size: NA

CDR3 protein: CASSIGDRERNGYTF
CDR3 DNA: TGTGCCAGTAGTATAGGGGACAGGGAAAGGAATGGCTACACCTTC
J gene: TRBJ1-2
V gene: TRBV19
CDR3 length: 15
D gene: TRBD1
clone size: NA

CDR3 protein: CAWEQGPGGQYF
CDR3 DNA: TGTGCCTGGGAACAGGGACCAGGGGGGCAGTACTTC
J gene: TRBJ2-7
V gene: TRBV30
CDR3 length: 12
D gene: TRBD1
clone size: NA

CDR3 protein: CASSVESGYEQYF
CDR3 DNA: TGTGCCAGCAGCGTAGAAAGCGGGTACGAGCAGTACTTC
J gene: TRBJ2-7
V gene: TRBV9
CDR3 length: 13
D gene: NA
clone size: NA

CDR3 protein: CASRLGLAGDTDTQYF
CDR3 DNA: TGTGCCAGCAGGTTAGGACTAGCGGGGGACACAGATACGCAGTATTTT
J gene: TRBJ2-3
V gene: TRBV2
CDR3 length: 16
D gene: TRBD2
clone size: NA

CDR3 protein: CASSIVSPGVDGYTF
CDR3 DNA: TGTGCCAGTAGTATCGTAAGCCCAGGGGTGGATGGCTACACCTTC
J gene: TRBJ1-2
V gene: TRBV19
CDR3 length: 15
D gene: NA
clone size: NA

CDR3 protein: CASSLAYGNEQFF
CDR3 DNA: TGTGCCAGCAGCTTAGCGTATGGGAATGAGCAGTTCTTC
J gene: TRBJ2-1
V gene: TRBV7-9
CDR3 length: 13
D gene: NA
clone size: NA

CDR3 protein: CASGERVSGYTF
CDR3 DNA: TGTGCCAGCGGCGAAAGGGTTTCCGGCTACACCTTC
J gene: TRBJ1-2
V gene: TRBV6-1
CDR3 length: 12
D gene: NA
clone size: NA

CDR3 protein: CASSVVGASTDTQYF
CDR3 DNA: TGTGCCAGCAGTGTGGTCGGGGCTAGCACAGATACGCAGTATTTT
J gene: TRBJ2-3
V gene: TRBV6-4
CDR3 length: 15
D gene: NA
clone size: NA

CDR3 protein: CASSLGGRTEAFF
CDR3 DNA: TGTGCCAGCAGCTTAGGGGGACGAACTGAAGCTTTCTTT
J gene: TRBJ1-1
V gene: TRBV7-3
CDR3 length: 13
D gene: NA
clone size: NA

CDR3 protein: CASSLTGTGHDEQYF
CDR3 DNA: TGTGCCAGCAGCTTAACCGGGACAGGGCATGACGAGCAGTACTTC
J gene: TRBJ2-7
V gene: TRBV7-3
CDR3 length: 15
D gene: TRBD1
clone size: NA

CDR3 protein: CASSAFLGGPGELFF
CDR3 DNA: TGTGCCAGCAGTGCTTTCCTCGGGGGTCCCGGGGAGCTGTTTTTT
J gene: TRBJ2-2
V gene: TRBV6-5
CDR3 length: 15
D gene: NA
clone size: once

CDR3 protein: CASSRGPKEIDTQYF
CDR3 DNA: TGTGCCAGCAGCCGGGGCCCCAAGGAGATAGATACGCAGTATTTT
J gene: TRBJ2-3
V gene: TRBV7-2
CDR3 length: 15
D gene: NA
clone size: NA

CDR3 protein: CASSIDFRGFGNEKLFF
CDR3 DNA: TGTGCCAGTAGTATAGATTTTCGTGGGTTTGGTAATGAAAAACTGTTTTTT
J gene: TRBJ1-4
V gene: TRBV19
CDR3 length: 17
D gene: NA
clone size: NA

CDR3 protein: CASSRGQASGNTIYF
CDR3 DNA: TGTGCCAGCAGCCGGGGACAGGCCTCTGGAAACACCATATATTTT
J gene: TRBJ1-3
V gene: TRBV9
CDR3 length: 15
D gene: TRBD1
clone size: NA

CDR3 protein: CASSQELSGGAGNIQYF
CDR3 DNA: TGCGCCAGCAGCCAAGAACTCAGCGGGGGGGCGGGAAACATTCAGTACTTC
J gene: TRBJ2-4
V gene: TRBV4-3
CDR3 length: 17
D gene: TRBD2
clone size: NA

CDR3 protein: CSAPRESEAFF
CDR3 DNA: TGCAGTGCCCCCCGTGAGAGTGAAGCTTTCTTT
J gene: TRBJ1-1
V gene: TRBV20-1
CDR3 length: 11
D gene: NA
clone size: few